One T cell receptor beta chain is described in this entry. Antigen unknown. The CDR3 contains 14 residues. The V end was cut by 0 bases, the J end by 0 bases, with 5 bases between. Germline loops: CDR1 MNHEY, CDR2 SVGAGI. This sample is part of a study of T cell responses to AZD1222 COVID-19 vaccine. Study-wide findings and caveats: Unmutated regions of variants are reportedly targeted by nearly half of spike-specific TCRs. Baseline antibody screening turned up just a handful of seropositive AZD1222 recipients. Donors skewed white British and female; clonal diversity was possibly underestimated. Increased Spike-specific TCR breadth and depth were observed after two AZD1222 doses.

Clones were read by immunoSEQ multiplex PCR, and TCRdb kept only the in-frame ones, dropping some. The table records more than 140,000 clones, around nine tenths of them present only once. The sequencing used peripheral blood, collected on day 0 of AZD1222 vaccination. This chain connects TRBV6-5 to TRBJ1-1; D call uncertain. The sequence was collected from an adult in good health. CDR3 residues: CASSYSILNTEAFF. The CDR3 DNA sequence: TGTGCCAGCAGTTACTCGATTCTGAACACTGAAGCTTTCTTT.